Listed here are 12 T cell receptor beta chains from one sample, sequenced in a study of control samples from healthy donors and cancer patients. TCRdb's table, derived via immunoSEQ multiplex PCR, lists solely in-frame clones and lacks some. In the table there are approximately 150,000 clones, more than 90% of which are singletons. The material sequenced was blood. The origin of the receptors is a man aged 25-45 years in good health.

The chain couples TRBV19 to TRBJ1-2; 9 nucleotides agree with TRBD1. This CDR3 has 17 residues. The germline V gene has CDR1 LNHDA and CDR2 SQIVND (reference sequence). V was pared by 3 bases and J by 4 bases, with 12 bases of the junction left unmatched. The CDR3 nucleotides are TGTGCCAGTAGTATTGCCGGACAGGGGCGTACTCCCTATGGCTACACCTTC. Its protein is CASSIAGQGRTPYGYTF.

Note on this clone: This same CDR3 is encoded by further DNA sequences in the sample. V usage is TRBV2 and J usage is TRBJ2-2; 11 positions match TRBD1. With V trimmed by 7 bases and J by 2 bases, 3 bases remained unmatched. The CDR3 is made up of 15 amino acids. From germline, CDR1 is SNHLY and CDR2 FYNNEI. CDR3 sequence reads: CASTRTGGNTGELFF. DNA for the CDR3: TGTGCCAGCACCAGGACAGGGGGCAACACCGGGGAGCTGTTTTTT.

The J gene is TRBJ1-1, the V gene TRBV5-4; no clear D gene. Trimming took off 1 base at V and 7 bases at J, with 8 bases between the two ends. The CDR3 extends over 12 amino acids. From germline, CDR1 is SGHNT and CDR2 YYREEE (reference sequence). CDR3 sequence: CASSLTQSEAFF. Written as DNA, the CDR3 is TGTGCCAGCAGCTTGACACAAAGTGAAGCTTTCTTT.

The chain employs TRBV6-1 and TRBJ1-1; D not resolved. The germline V gene encodes CDR1 MNHNS and CDR2 SASEGT. The V end was cut by 6 bases, the J end by 3 bases, with 14 bases between. The CDR3 is made up of 14 amino acids. CDR3 nucleotides: TGTGCCAGCAGCCACGGTGAGAGGGACACTGAAGCTTTCTTT. Translated, it gives CASSHGERDTEAFF.

This chain uses TRBV28 with TRBJ2-7; unclear D gene. V lost 1 base and J lost 3, with 4 bases in between. CDR1 and CDR2 from the germline V gene are MDHEN and SYDVKM. The CDR3 has 12 amino acids. In DNA form, the CDR3 reads TGTGCCAGCAGTTTATACAGCTACGAGCAGTACTTC. Translation gives CASSLYSYEQYF.

The genes are TRBV4-1 and TRBJ2-5; 10 bases fit TRBD1. Germline V lookup: CDR1 MGHRA, CDR2 YSYEKL. This CDR3 has 16 amino acids. The J segment lost 4 bases and the V segment lost 4 bases, leaving 9 bases of the junction unmatched. CDR3 nucleotides: TGCGCCAGCAGCCCTGGGACAGGGGTCAATATAGAGACCCAGTACTTC. It codes for CASSPGTGVNIETQYF.

This chain connects TRBV9 to TRBJ2-1; TRBD2 might be the D (6 bases). Germline V lookup: CDR1 SGDLS, CDR2 YYNGEE. The CDR3 extends over 15 amino acids. Trimming pared 3 bases from V and 3 bases from J, leaving 13 bases between. CDR3 bases: TGTGCCAGCAGCGCCCGGGACTGGATCTACAATGAGCAGTTCTTC. Translation: CASSARDWIYNEQFF.

This chain connects TRBV11-2 to TRBJ2-7; no clear D gene. The length of the CDR3 is 13 residues. Deletions cut 2 bases from V and 10 bases from J, with 15 bases between. From germline, CDR1 is SGHAT and CDR2 FQNNGV. The CDR3 DNA sequence: TGTGCCAGCAGCTTATTAGATCCCAATGAACAGTACTTC. Residues: CASSLLDPNEQYF.

The rearrangement joins TRBV12-5 to TRBJ1-3; 7 nucleotides agree with TRBD1. Germline V lookup: CDR1 LGHNT, CDR2 FRNRAP. The CDR3 runs 19 residues. J gave up 4 bases and V 1 base, and 16 bases lay outside the gene matches. CDR3 nucleotide sequence: TGTGCTAGTGGTTTGGCACAGGGGTTCACCACCCCACCCGGAAACACCATATATTTT. Translating gives CASGLAQGFTTPPGNTIYF. The whole variable domain, filled in from reference TRBV12-5 and TRBJ1-3, reads DARVTQTPRHKVTEMGQEVTMRCQPILGHNTVFWYRQTMMQGLELLAYFRNRAPLDDSGMPKDRFSAEMPDATLATLKIQPSEPRDSAVYFCASGLAQGFTTPPGNTIYFGEGSWLTVV.

The CDR3 loop reads CASSVGQQETQYF. For the CDR3, the DNA is TGTGCCAGCAGCGTAGGGCAGCAAGAGACCCAGTACTTC. This chain links TRBV9 with TRBJ2-5; D unclear. V lost 0 bases and J lost 2, with 5 bases in between. CDR3 length: 13 residues. The germline V gene has CDR1 SGDLS and CDR2 YYNGEE.

CDR3 nucleotide sequence: TGTGCCAGCACCAAATTACAGGGGAGCTCCTATAATTCACCCCTCCACTTT. Its protein product is CASTKLQGSSYNSPLHF. This rearrangement joins TRBV27 to TRBJ1-6; 7 nucleotides agree with TRBD1. V shed 7 bases, J shed 0 bases, and the junction held 9 bases outside the gene matches. CDR3 length equals 17 residues. Germline lookup yields CDR1 MNHEY and CDR2 SMNVEV (reference sequence).

This chain links TRBV6-2 or TRBV6-3 with TRBJ1-1; 7 bases agree with TRBD1. With V trimmed by 2 bases and J by 0 bases, 9 bases remained unmatched. This CDR3 is built from 17 residues. Germline V gene sequence: CDR1 MNHEY, CDR2 SVGEGT. The CDR3 region is CASSYGTGELVNTEAFF. In DNA, the CDR3 is TGTGCCAGCAGTTACGGCACAGGGGAGTTGGTGAACACTGAAGCTTTCTTT.